This TCR beta chain derives from a study of graft-versus-host responses after intestinal transplantation (dated by TCRdb to about 2021). The study in broad terms: The transplants that recipients received were multivisceral, liver-intestinal, or isolated intestinal. All recipients received anti-thymocyte globulin induction followed by maintenance tacrolimus and steroids for approximately 3 years. After intestinal transplantation, graft-versus-host and host-versus-graft alloreactive T cell clones in the graft, circulation and bone marrow were tracked using bulk TCR-beta CDR3 sequencing. To identify alloreactive clones, pre-transplant mixed lymphocyte reaction products were sequenced and then compared with unstimulated pre-transplant donor and recipient T cells. The cohort enrolled 20 to 30 intestinal transplant recipients, one of whom was a retransplant, and a few patients without pretransplant specimens were excluded. Donor T cell macrochimerism was defined as a peak of at least 4% donor T cells among recipient peripheral blood mononuclear cells. Instead of going to the commercial service, samples from a few later patients were sequenced in-house on an Illumina MiSeq and processed with MiXCR. Summary of the overall study and its limitations: Early after transplant, peak levels of circulating GvH clones were associated with declines in HvG clones. The conclusions were limited by the relatively low number and heterogeneity of the intestinal transplant patients. In patients with donor T cell macrochimerism, the allografts had high GvH to HvG T cell clonal ratios. GvH clones were detected in recipient bone marrow, and some appeared earlier in ileal mucosa or blood, consistent with an intestinal mucosal origin.

The sample's time point, from its label and the paper: cells obtained before transplantation from donor or recipient. CD3+CD4+ and CD3+CD8+ populations were FACS-sorted from unstimulated pre-transplant donor and recipient cells taken from spleen or lymph nodes. This clone was counted a single time. Its antigen is currently not known. No base-level quality is on record; no much larger clone is a single base apart. At the junction V is shortened by 2 bases and J by 0 bases, with 1 base in between. The CDR3 contains 12 residues, cysteine and phenylalanine counted. Kept here is only the CDR3 DNA, which spans 36 bases and is read in frame from base 1. The germline V gene (reference sequence) gives CDR1 as MNHNY and CDR2 as SVGAGI. Library creation used the immunoSEQ multiplex PCR assay. For most patients, genomic DNA was isolated with the Qiagen DNeasy Blood and Tissue Kit and sent frozen to Adaptive Biotechnologies for TCR sequencing. For most patients, high-throughput TCR-beta CDR3 sequencing of genomic DNA was performed by Adaptive Biotechnologies. The authors processed their data as follows. TCR sequencing data were retrieved from Adaptive's ImmunoSEQ software for about 17 patients, whereas a few other patients were processed with MiXCR and VDJtools. CD4 versus CD8 sorting errors were corrected by removing sequences found in both subsets at a frequency ratio below 5:1. CDR3 nucleotide sequences shared by donor and recipient were removed because the origin of these sequences could not be assigned. Alloreactive clones required at least 2-fold expansion over unstimulated cells and minimum CFSE-low frequency of 0.002% (template counts) or 0.001% (read counts). Mappable clones were those detected in sequenced pre-transplant spleen, lymph node, or MLR CFSE-low populations of the donor or recipient. The cumulative frequency of alloreactive clones was calculated as a percentage of all sequences, weighted by copy number. TCRdb re-hosts the immuneACCESS table, in-frame sequences only. Its copies lack some clones; in the studies checked, an unresolved V gene accounts for under half of them, and the cause for the rest is not known. V, J and clone size derive from that table, while D and trimming were established from the DNA sequence. Across this sample there are about 88,000 clones, with 94% seen only once. The ten largest clonotypes hold about 0.2% of the sample.

This TCR was recovered from a human donor who was the organ donor for an intestinal transplant. Sequencing was performed on unstimulated CD4+ T cells sorted from spleen or lymph node cells, taken before transplant. The V and J segments used are TRBV6-6 and TRBJ1-2; the D gene assignment is ambiguous. The CDR3 protein is CASSYTNYGYTF. The DNA sequence is given as TGTGCCAGCAGTTACACTAACTATGGCTACACCTTC.